The source of this T cell receptor (beta chain) is a study of T cells in Graves' hyperthyroidism and ophthalmopathy. Amplification of TCR beta CDR3 regions used RNA as the template. RT-PCR in the first round (using the HTBI primer set) targeted the TCR CDR3. TCRdb called the multiplex PCR reads again in MiXCR, with one record for every CDR3 protein. The sample records 750,000 to 900,000 distinct CDR3 sequences, about two fifths being singletons. The CDR3 is 15 amino acids. V was trimmed by 0 bases and J by 7 bases, leaving 13 bases between them. Germline V gene data show CDR1 as LGHNA and CDR2 as YSLEER. It was considered stable Graves' hyperthyroidism when ophthalmopathy did not progress within 18 months. This clonotype came up a few times.

The chain links TRBV4-3 to TRBJ1-5; a weak D match, TRBD1 (5 bases). Material: blood. The clonotype comes from a man aged 18 to 30 with Graves' hyperthyroidism. The DNA of the CDR3 is TGCGCCAGCAGCCAAGATGACAGTTCTTGGCAGCCCCAGCATTTT. Amino acid sequence: CASSQDDSSWQPQHF.